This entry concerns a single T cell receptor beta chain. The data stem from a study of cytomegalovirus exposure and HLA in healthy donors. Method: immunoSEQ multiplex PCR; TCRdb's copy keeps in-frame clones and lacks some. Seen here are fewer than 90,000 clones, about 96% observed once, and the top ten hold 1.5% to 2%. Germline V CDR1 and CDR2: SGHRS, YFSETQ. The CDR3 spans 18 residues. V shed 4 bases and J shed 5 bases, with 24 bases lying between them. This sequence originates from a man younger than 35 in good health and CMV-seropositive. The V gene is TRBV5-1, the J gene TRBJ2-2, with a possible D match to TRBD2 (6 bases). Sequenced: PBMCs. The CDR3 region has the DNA TGCGCCAGCAGCATAGGTGGGCTCCGGGAGAAGCTAACCGGGGAGCTGTTTTTT. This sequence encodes CASSIGGLREKLTGELFF.